Below, 3 T cell receptor beta chains from the same sample are listed, as sequenced in a study of T cell changes during pregnancy in multiple sclerosis. TCRdb's table, derived via immunoSEQ multiplex PCR, lists solely in-frame clones and lacks some. The sample carries about 93,000 clones, approximately 92% recorded once. Sequencing was performed on peripheral blood, taken after pregnancy. These receptors came from a female donor with multiple sclerosis, enrolled in a pregnancy study.

This sequence joins TRBV5-1 and TRBJ2-7; TRBD1 is a possible D gene (6 bases). Deletions cut 1 base from V and 2 bases from J, with 10 bases between. Germline CDR1 SGHRS, CDR2 YFSETQ. The CDR3 has 14 residues. Here the CDR3 reads CASSLNRETYEQYF. CDR3 DNA sequence: TGCGCCAGCAGCTTGAACAGGGAGACCTACGAGCAGTACTTC.

This chain connects TRBV5-8 to TRBJ2-7, with a tentative D call TRBD2 (5 bases). From germline, CDR1 is SGHTS and CDR2 YDEGEE. Trimming shortened V by 2 bases and J by 9 bases, and 9 bases separated the two germline ends. This CDR3 has 11 residues. This chain's CDR3 is CASSFTGGQYF. The CDR3 DNA reads as TGTGCCAGCAGCTTTACCGGAGGGCAGTACTTC.

The J gene is TRBJ1-2, the V gene TRBV4-3; a possible D gene is TRBD1 (6 bases). The CDR3 is 13 residues long. V was clipped by 6 bases and J by 0 bases, with 8 bases between them. Germline lookup yields CDR1 LGHNA and CDR2 YSLEER. The CDR3 DNA follows: TGCGCCAGCAGACAGGGAACTAACTATGGCTACACCTTC. Amino acid sequence: CASRQGTNYGYTF.